These 20 T cell receptor beta chains originate from one sample sequenced in a study of shared T cell receptors in the human thymus. Libraries were prepared by immunoSEQ multiplex PCR; TCRdb keeps only in-frame clonotypes and omits some of them. The table shows more than 550,000 clones, with around 87% occurring only once. The sample was also reused in another study, on human thymus T cells.

Input material: thymocytes. The receptors here all came from a boy less than two years old with a congenital heart defect.

This rearrangement joins TRBV7-9 to TRBJ2-7; D gene uncertain. CDR1 is SEHNR and CDR2 is FQNEAQ in the germline V gene (reference sequence). Trimming stripped 5 bases from V and 2 bases from J, with 13 bases between. This CDR3 is built from 14 residues. CDR3 DNA: TGTGCCAGCAGCCCGATGAGTACTCCCTACGAGCAGTACTTC. This codes for CASSPMSTPYEQYF. Drawing the rest from reference TRBV7-9 and TRBJ2-7, the complete variable domain is DTGVSQNPRHKITKRGQNVTFRCDPISEHNRLYWYRQTLGQGPEFLTYFQNEAQLEKSRLLSDRFSAERPKGSFSTLEIQRTEQGDSAMYLCASSPMSTPYEQYFGPGTRLTVT.

The chain joins TRBV5-1 to TRBJ2-7; D is undetermined. Germline-derived CDR1 and CDR2 are SGHRS and YFSETQ. The CDR3 length is 13 residues. The V end was cut by 2 bases, the J end by 1 base, with 7 bases between. CDR3 in amino acids: CASSFTVSYEQYF. CDR3 DNA sequence: TGCGCCAGCAGCTTTACAGTATCCTACGAGCAGTACTTC.

The gene calls are TRBV11-2 and TRBJ2-7; D is perhaps TRBD1 (6 bases). There are 16 residues in the CDR3. With 4 bases removed from V and 3 bases from J, the gap between germline ends came to 19 bases. Germline CDR1 is SGHAT and CDR2 is FQNNGV. The CDR3 here is CASSSHTGHLDYEQYF. The CDR3 bases are TGTGCCAGCAGCTCTCATACGGGACATCTAGACTACGAGCAGTACTTC. Full variable domain (outside the CDR3, taken from reference TRBV11-2 and TRBJ2-7): EAGVAQSPRYKIIEKRQSVAFWCNPISGHATLYWYQQILGQGPKLLIQFQNNGVVDDSQLPKDRFSAERLKGVDSTLKIQPAKLEDSAVYLCASSSHTGHLDYEQYFGPGTRLTVT.

The CDR3 sequence: CASSFAGTGNTIYF. The CDR3 DNA reads as TGTGCCAGCAGCTTCGCGGGGACTGGAAACACCATATATTTT. The chain couples TRBV7-9 to TRBJ1-3; D is unresolved. Germline V gives CDR1 SEHNR, CDR2 FQNEAQ (reference sequence). The CDR3 covers 14 residues. V was pared by 3 bases and J by 2 bases, with 8 bases between.

The CDR3 DNA follows: TGTGCCAGCAGCTCAACGAGCGGGAGGGCCTATCCGGACGAACTATTGAGCTCCTACAATGAGCAGTTCTTC. Amino acids: CASSSTSGRAYPDELLSSYNEQFF. This chain connects TRBV7-1 to TRBJ2-1, with 10 bases that match TRBD2. TRBV7-1 qualifies as an ORF whose function is uncertain. Trimming at V came to 2 bases and at J to 0 bases, leaving 25 bases not matched to a gene. This CDR3 is 24 amino acids long.

The chain links TRBV6-1 to TRBJ2-3; possible D gene TRBD2, 6 bases. Germline values: CDR1 MNHNS, CDR2 SASEGT. This CDR3 has 15 residues. V lost 1 base and J lost 0, with 8 bases in between. The CDR3 DNA sequence: TGTGCCAGCAGTGAAGTGAGCGGGAGCACAGATACGCAGTATTTT. Translating gives CASSEVSGSTDTQYF.

This sequence joins TRBV5-1 and TRBJ1-4, with D uncertain. The V end lost 0 bases, the J end lost 0 bases, and 9 bases lay between the germline ends. The germline V gene encodes CDR1 SGHRS and CDR2 YFSETQ. This CDR3 has 16 amino acids. The CDR3 DNA follows: TGCGCCAGCAGCTTGGGGCCAGTTGCAACTAATGAAAAACTGTTTTTT. Translation gives CASSLGPVATNEKLFF.

The chain has TRBV10-3 and TRBJ2-6; the D is unclear. Trimming cost V 2 bases and J 0 bases, with 5 bases left between them. CDR3 length: 15 amino acids. Germline loops: CDR1 ENHRY, CDR2 SYGVKD. The CDR3 DNA sequence: TGTGCCATCAGTGAGAGCCCCTCTGGGGCCAACGTCCTGACTTTC. Encoded protein: CAISESPSGANVLTF.

The CDR3 nucleotides read TGTGCCAGCAGCTTACACAGGGGTAGACACTATAATTCACCCCTCCACTTT. Residues: CASSLHRGRHYNSPLHF. The V and J genes are TRBV7-9 and TRBJ1-6, with 7 positions matching TRBD1. The CDR3 spans 17 residues. Germline V gives CDR1 SEHNR, CDR2 FQNEAQ (reference sequence). Trimming at V came to 2 bases and at J to 3 bases, leaving 7 bases not matched to a gene.

This chain connects TRBV28 to TRBJ1-1; TRBD1 matches 9 bases. With V trimmed by 6 bases and J by 4 bases, 3 bases remained unmatched. The CDR3 loop spans 13 amino acids. CDR1 is MDHEN and CDR2 is SYDVKM in the germline V gene. The CDR3 DNA reads TGTGCCAGCAGGGAGACAGGGGGCACTGAAGCTTTCTTT. This translates into CASRETGGTEAFF.

Only one count was recorded for this clone. The chain is built from TRBV28 and TRBJ2-7, with 7 positions matching TRBD1. Germline lookup yields CDR1 MDHEN and CDR2 SYDVKM. There are 15 residues in the CDR3. V trimming: 4 bases; J trimming: 3 bases; junction bases outside the gene matches: 9. For the CDR3, the DNA is TGTGCCAGCAGTTGGGATCGGGGACAGAACTACGAGCAGTACTTC. Amino acid sequence: CASSWDRGQNYEQYF.

The rearrangement uses TRBV7-6 and TRBJ2-1; 11 bases are a match to TRBD2. Germline lookup yields CDR1 SGHVS and CDR2 FNYEAQ. The CDR3 spans 15 residues. The junction had 6 bases not matched to a gene; V was cut back by 2 bases and J by 9 bases. This chain's CDR3 is CASSLFSGGAPEQFF. For the CDR3, the DNA is TGTGCCAGCAGCTTATTTAGCGGGGGGGCTCCTGAGCAGTTCTTC.

This clone was seen a single time. V is TRBV4-3 and J is TRBJ1-5; D is perhaps TRBD1 (6 bases). The ends were cut back, 0 bases at V and 1 base at J, with 13 bases in the middle. The CDR3 has 17 residues. Germline CDR1 LGHNA, CDR2 YSLEER. The CDR3 protein is CASSQEFGTWSNQPQHF. The CDR3 DNA reads as TGCGCCAGCAGCCAAGAGTTCGGGACATGGAGCAATCAGCCCCAGCATTTT.

The chain uses TRBV2 and TRBJ1-1, with unresolved D. This CDR3 contains 14 residues. Germline V gene data show CDR1 as SNHLY and CDR2 as FYNNEI. V dropped 3 bases and J dropped 6 bases, with 14 bases sitting between them. The CDR3 is CASSDSGQFPEAFF. CDR3 sequence (DNA): TGTGCCAGCAGTGACAGTGGGCAGTTCCCTGAAGCTTTCTTT. The full variable domain, in which reference TRBV2 and TRBJ1-1 provide the parts outside the CDR3, is EPEVTQTPSHQVTQMGQEVILRCVPISNHLYFYWYRQILGQKVEFLVSFYNNEISEKSEIFDDQFSVERPDGSNFTLKIRSTKLEDSAMYFCASSDSGQFPEAFFGQGTRLTVV.

Remarks on this clone: At one end the junction does not follow the germline gene, possibly because of a read error. This chain joins TRBV28 and TRBJ1-4, with 8 bases fitting TRBD1. Germline V gene sequence: CDR1 MDHEN, CDR2 SYDVKM. This CDR3 is built from 11 residues. CDR3 amino acids: CASSTGTGLIF. CDR3 in DNA: TGTGCCAGCAGTACCGGGACAGGCCTCATTTTT.

This clone has a single count. The chain combines TRBV10-3 with TRBJ1-6; TRBD1 agrees at 9 bases. The CDR3 is made up of 18 amino acids. Trimming cost V 6 bases and J 5 bases; bases outside gene matches: 14. CDR1 and CDR2 from the germline V gene are ENHRY and SYGVKD. The CDR3 sequence: CAISRWVNRGRDNSPLHF. In DNA form, the CDR3 reads TGTGCCATCAGCCGCTGGGTCAACAGGGGGCGGGATAATTCACCCCTCCACTTT.

This clone was recorded once. The V call is TRBV14, the J call TRBJ2-1, with 8 positions matching TRBD2. This CDR3 is built from 17 residues. Germline CDR1 SGHDN, CDR2 FVKESK. V gave up 0 bases and J gave up 5 bases; unmatched junction bases: 9. The CDR3 reads CASSQDRPGLVNNEQFF. The CDR3, as DNA: TGTGCCAGCAGCCAAGATAGGCCGGGACTAGTAAACAATGAGCAGTTCTTC.

V usage is TRBV5-6 and J usage is TRBJ1-1, with D maybe TRBD1 (6 bases). Germline-derived CDR1 and CDR2 are SGHDT and YYEEEE. This CDR3 contains 14 residues. Trimming pared 4 bases from V and 1 base from J, leaving 11 bases between. CDR3 bases: TGTGCCAGCAGCAGGGGGTCGCCGAACACTGAAGCTTTCTTT. It yields the protein CASSRGSPNTEAFF.

The chain links TRBV4-3 to TRBJ2-1, with 14 bases that match TRBD2. This CDR3 region has 19 residues. The germline gives CDR1 LGHNA, CDR2 YSLEER. The V and J ends lost 1 base and 8 bases, in that order; junction bases with no gene match: 13. The CDR3 bases are TGCGCCAGCAGCCAAGTCCCCCCGACTAGCGGGAGGGTCTCGGATGAGCAGTTCTTC. Translating it yields CASSQVPPTSGRVSDEQFF.

The V gene is TRBV5-8, the J gene TRBJ1-5; no clear D. With 5 bases removed from V and 0 bases from J, the gap between germline ends came to 15 bases. Per germline, CDR1 SGHTS and CDR2 YDEGEE. CDR3 length: 16 residues. The CDR3 nucleotides are TGTGCCAGCAGTTTCCGGGGAGATTATAGCAATCAGCCCCAGCATTTT. It encodes CASSFRGDYSNQPQHF. Complete variable domain (other parts from reference TRBV5-8 and TRBJ1-5): EAGVTQSPTHLIKTRGQQATLRCSPISGHTSVYWYQQALGLGLQFLLWYDEGEERNRGNFPPRFSGRQFPNYSSELNVNALELEDSALYLCASSFRGDYSNQPQHFGDGTRLSIL.